This T cell receptor beta chain was documented in a study of chemoradiotherapy in HPV16-positive cancers. Study-level information: Candidate HPV-specific T-cell clones and common TCR motifs came from functional assays in a couple of HPV16-positive patients.

Samples were taken several times over chemoradiotherapy. The study, taken as a whole, reports: Functional assays defining HPV-specific T cells used only a couple of HPV16-positive patients. Non-HPV-specific T cells did not expand in tumors during treatment, whereas candidate HPV-specific clones and E7-related motifs did.

Clones were read by immunoSEQ multiplex PCR, and TCRdb kept only the in-frame ones, dropping some. The sample lists roughly 13,000 clones; around 70% were seen once. About this clone: Its antigen is currently unknown.

J lost 3 bases, V lost 0 bases, and 2 bases had no gene match. This CDR3 is 15 amino acids long. CDR1 and CDR2 (germline): MNHEY, SVGAGI. This material was acquired from a patient who underwent chemoradiotherapy. The chain joins TRBV6-5 to TRBJ2-7; 10 positions match TRBD2. This clonotype was obtained from a human donor with HPV-associated anogenital cancer. CDR3 loop: CASSYSASGGYEQYF. The CDR3 DNA is TGTGCCAGCAGTTACTCGGCTAGCGGGGGCTACGAGCAGTACTTC.